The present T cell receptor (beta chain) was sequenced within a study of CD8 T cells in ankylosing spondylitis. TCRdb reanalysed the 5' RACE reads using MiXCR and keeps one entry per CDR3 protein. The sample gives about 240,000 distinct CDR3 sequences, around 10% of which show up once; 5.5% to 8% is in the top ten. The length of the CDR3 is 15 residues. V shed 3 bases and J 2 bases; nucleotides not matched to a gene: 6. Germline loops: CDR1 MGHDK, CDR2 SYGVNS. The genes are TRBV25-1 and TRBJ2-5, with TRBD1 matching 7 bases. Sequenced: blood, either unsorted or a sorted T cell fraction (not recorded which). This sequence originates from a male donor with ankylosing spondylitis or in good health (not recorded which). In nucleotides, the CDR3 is TGTGCCAGCAGTGATTCCGGGACAGCTCAAGAGACCCAGTACTTC. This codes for CASSDSGTAQETQYF.